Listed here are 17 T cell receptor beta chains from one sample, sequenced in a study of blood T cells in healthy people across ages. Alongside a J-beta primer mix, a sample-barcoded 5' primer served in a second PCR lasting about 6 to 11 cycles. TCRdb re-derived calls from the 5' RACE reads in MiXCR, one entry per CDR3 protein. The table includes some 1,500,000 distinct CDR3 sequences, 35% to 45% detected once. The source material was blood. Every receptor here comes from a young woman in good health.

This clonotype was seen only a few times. The CDR3 nucleotides read TGCAGCGTAGGCGGTGCCAGCTCCTACAATGAGCAGTTCTTC. Translation: CSVGGASSYNEQFF. J is TRBJ2-1 and V is TRBV29-1, with D hard to call. Germline-derived CDR1 and CDR2 are SQVTM and ANQGSEA. The CDR3 covers 14 residues. V lost 6 bases and J lost 0, with 12 bases in between.

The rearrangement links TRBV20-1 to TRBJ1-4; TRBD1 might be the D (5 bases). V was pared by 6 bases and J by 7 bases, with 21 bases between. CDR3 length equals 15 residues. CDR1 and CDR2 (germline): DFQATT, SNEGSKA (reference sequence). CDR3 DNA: TGCAGTGCAATTCAACCACGGGACCTTCGTGAAAAACTGTTTTTT. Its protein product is CSAIQPRDLREKLFF.

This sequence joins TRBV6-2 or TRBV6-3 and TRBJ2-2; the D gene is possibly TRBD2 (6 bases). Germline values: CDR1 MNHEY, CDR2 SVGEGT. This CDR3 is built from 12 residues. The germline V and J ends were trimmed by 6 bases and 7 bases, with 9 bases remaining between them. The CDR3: CASRPTSGELFF. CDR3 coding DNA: TGTGCCAGCAGACCGACTAGCGGGGAGCTGTTTTTT.

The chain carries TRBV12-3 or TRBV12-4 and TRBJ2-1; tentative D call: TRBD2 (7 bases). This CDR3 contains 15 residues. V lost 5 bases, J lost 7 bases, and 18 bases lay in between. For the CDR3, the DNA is TGTGCCAGCAGTCGCCTTGGGGGGGGCAGGAATGAGCAGTTCTTC. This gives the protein CASSRLGGGRNEQFF.

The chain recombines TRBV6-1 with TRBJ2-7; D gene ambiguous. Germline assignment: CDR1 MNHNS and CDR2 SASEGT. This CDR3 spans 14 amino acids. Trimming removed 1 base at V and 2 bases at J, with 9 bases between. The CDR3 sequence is CASSEGGHPYEQYF. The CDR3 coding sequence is TGTGCCAGCAGTGAAGGGGGTCATCCCTACGAGCAGTACTTC.

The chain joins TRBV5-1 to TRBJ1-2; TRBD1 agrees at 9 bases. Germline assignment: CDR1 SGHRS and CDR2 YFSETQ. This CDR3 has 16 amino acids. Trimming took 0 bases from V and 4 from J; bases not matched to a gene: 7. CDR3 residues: CASSLGGQGLRYGYTF. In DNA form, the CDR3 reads TGCGCCAGCAGCTTGGGGGGACAGGGATTGCGCTATGGCTACACCTTC.

The CDR3 DNA reads TGTGCCTGGAGCCCCCCGACTCCCCAGCGGAATGAGCAGTTCTTC. It encodes CAWSPPTPQRNEQFF. The chain joins TRBV30 to TRBJ2-1, with D possibly being TRBD2 (5 bases). Trimming removed 3 bases at V and 7 bases at J, with 19 bases between. CDR3 length: 15 residues. Germline values: CDR1 GTSNPN, CDR2 SVGIG (reference sequence).

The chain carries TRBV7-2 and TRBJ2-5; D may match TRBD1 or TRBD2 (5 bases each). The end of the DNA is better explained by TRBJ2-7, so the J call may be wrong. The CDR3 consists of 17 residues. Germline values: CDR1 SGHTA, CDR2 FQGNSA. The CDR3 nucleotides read TGTGCCAGCAGCTTAGACTTCCGGGCTGGGGGAAACTACGAGCAGTACTTC. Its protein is CASSLDFRAGGNYEQYF.

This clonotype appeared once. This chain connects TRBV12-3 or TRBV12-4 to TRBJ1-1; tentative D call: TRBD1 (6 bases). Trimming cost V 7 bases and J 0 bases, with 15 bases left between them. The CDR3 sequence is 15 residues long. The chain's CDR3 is CASTTTGTMNTEAFF. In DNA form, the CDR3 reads TGTGCCAGCACTACCACAGGGACCATGAACACTGAAGCTTTCTTT.

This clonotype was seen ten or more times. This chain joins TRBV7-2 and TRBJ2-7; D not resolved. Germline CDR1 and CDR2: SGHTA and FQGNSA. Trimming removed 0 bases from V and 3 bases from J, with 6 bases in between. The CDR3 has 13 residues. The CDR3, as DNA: TGTGCCAGCAGCTTAGCGGTGGGCTACGAGCAGTACTTC. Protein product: CASSLAVGYEQYF. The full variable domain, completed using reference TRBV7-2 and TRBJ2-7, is GAGVSQSPSNKVTEKGKDVELRCDPISGHTALYWYRQSLGQGLEFLIYFQGNSAPDKSGLPSDRFSAERTGGSVSTLTIQRTQQEDSAVYLCASSLAVGYEQYFGPGTRLTVT.

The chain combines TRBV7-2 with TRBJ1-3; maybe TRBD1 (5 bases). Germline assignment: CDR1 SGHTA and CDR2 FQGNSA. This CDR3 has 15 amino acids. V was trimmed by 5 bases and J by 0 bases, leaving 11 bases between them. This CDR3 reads CASSPHGTSGNTIYF. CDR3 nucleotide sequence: TGTGCCAGCAGCCCCCACGGGACCTCTGGAAACACCATATATTTT.

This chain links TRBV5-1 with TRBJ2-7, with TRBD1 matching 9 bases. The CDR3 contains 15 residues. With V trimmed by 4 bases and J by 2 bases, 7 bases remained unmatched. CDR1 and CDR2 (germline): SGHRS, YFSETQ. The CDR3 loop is CASSRTGGETYEQYF. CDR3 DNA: TGCGCCAGCAGCCGAACAGGGGGCGAGACCTACGAGCAGTACTTC. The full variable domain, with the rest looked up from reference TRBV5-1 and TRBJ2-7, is KAGVTQTPRYLIKTRGQQVTLSCSPISGHRSVSWYQQTPGQGLQFLFEYFSETQRNKGNFPGRFSGRQFSNSRSEMNVSTLELGDSALYLCASSRTGGETYEQYFGPGTRLTVT.

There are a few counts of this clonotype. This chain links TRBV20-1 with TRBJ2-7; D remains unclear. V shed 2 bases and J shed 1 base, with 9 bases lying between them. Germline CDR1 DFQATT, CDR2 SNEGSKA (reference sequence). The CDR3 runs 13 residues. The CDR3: CSARNSLSYEQYF. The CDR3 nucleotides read TGCAGTGCTAGAAACAGTCTTTCCTACGAGCAGTACTTC.

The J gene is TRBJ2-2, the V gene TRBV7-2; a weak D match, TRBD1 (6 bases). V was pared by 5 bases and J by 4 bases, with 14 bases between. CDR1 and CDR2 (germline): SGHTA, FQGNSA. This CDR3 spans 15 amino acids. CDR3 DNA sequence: TGTGCCAGCAGCGTAAAGGGGGTCGGCACCGGGGAGCTGTTTTTT. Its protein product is CASSVKGVGTGELFF. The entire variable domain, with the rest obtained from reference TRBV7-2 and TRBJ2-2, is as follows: GAGVSQSPSNKVTEKGKDVELRCDPISGHTALYWYRQSLGQGLEFLIYFQGNSAPDKSGLPSDRFSAERTGGSVSTLTIQRTQQEDSAVYLCASSVKGVGTGELFFGEGSRLTVL.

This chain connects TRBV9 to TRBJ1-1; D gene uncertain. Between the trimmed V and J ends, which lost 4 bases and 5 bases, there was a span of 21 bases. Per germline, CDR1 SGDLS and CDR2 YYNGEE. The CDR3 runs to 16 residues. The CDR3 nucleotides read TGTGCCAGCAGCCCCCGGGAAGGGATTTTGGGAACTGAAGCTTTCTTT. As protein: CASSPREGILGTEAFF.

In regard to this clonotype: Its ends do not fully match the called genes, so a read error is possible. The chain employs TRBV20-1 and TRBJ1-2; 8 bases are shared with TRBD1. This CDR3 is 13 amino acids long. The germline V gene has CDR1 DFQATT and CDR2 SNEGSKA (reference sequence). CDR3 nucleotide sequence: TGCAGTGCTAGCCGACAGGGGTACTATGGCTTCACCTTC. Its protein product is CSASRQGYYGFTF.

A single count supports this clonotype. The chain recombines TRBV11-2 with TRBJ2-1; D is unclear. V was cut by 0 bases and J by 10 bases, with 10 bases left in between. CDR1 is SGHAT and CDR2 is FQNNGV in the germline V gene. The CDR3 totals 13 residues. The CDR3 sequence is CASSLDHYEEQFF. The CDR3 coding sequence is TGTGCCAGCAGCTTAGATCACTACGAGGAGCAGTTCTTC.